These 4 T cell receptor beta chains originate from one sample sequenced in a study of persistence of HIV-infected CD4 T cells. Overlapping HIV-1 Gag 15-mer peptides at approximately 0.96 ug per peptide per mL were used. Sorted nonresponding memory CD4+ T cells were CD40L-negative, CD69-negative, CD45RO-high. The immunoSEQ assay was version 4, run in survey mode. Using immunoSEQ multiplex PCR, the repertoire was profiled, and TCRdb retains in-frame clones only, with some absent. The sample contains over 30,000 clones, around 83% of which appear only once. These receptors have no identified antigens. The sample was cultured CD4+ T cells from PBMCs, taken from a patient who received antiretroviral therapy. The source is an adult with HIV. The donor label of this sample is uncertain.

The chain carries TRBV29-1 and TRBJ1-2; D is ambiguous. The CDR3 runs 13 residues. Germline CDR1 SQVTM, CDR2 ANQGSEA. V shed 4 bases and J shed 0 bases, with 9 bases lying between them. CDR3 nucleotides: TGCAGCGTTGGGGAGCAGCCTAACTATGGCTACACCTTC. Encoded protein: CSVGEQPNYGYTF.

The V call is TRBV7-6, the J call TRBJ2-7; D is unclear. The CDR3 has 17 residues. Trimming shortened V by 0 bases and J by 2 bases, and 17 bases separated the two germline ends. Looked up from germline, CDR1 is SGHVS and CDR2 is FNYEAQ. CDR3 DNA: TGTGCCAGCAGCTTAGCCTGGAGTCAGACCGCCGCCTACGAGCAGTACTTC. This gives the protein CASSLAWSQTAAYEQYF.

The chain is built from TRBV7-9 and TRBJ2-7, with D hard to call. The CDR3 has 14 amino acids. The germline V and J ends were trimmed by 2 bases and 0 bases, with 8 bases remaining between them. The germline V gene encodes CDR1 SEHNR and CDR2 FQNEAQ (reference sequence). The CDR3, as DNA: TGTGCCAGCAGCTTACAGGCCAGCTCCTACGAGCAGTACTTC. Translation: CASSLQASSYEQYF. The whole variable domain, filled in from reference TRBV7-9 and TRBJ2-7, reads DTGVSQNPRHKITKRGQNVTFRCDPISEHNRLYWYRQTLGQGPEFLTYFQNEAQLEKSRLLSDRFSAERPKGSFSTLEIQRTEQGDSAMYLCASSLQASSYEQYFGPGTRLTVT.

This clone has a single count. The V gene is TRBV5-1, the J gene TRBJ1-2; D is unresolved. The CDR3 has 14 amino acids. V lost 0 bases to trimming and J lost 3 bases, with 9 bases between them. Germline V gives CDR1 SGHRS, CDR2 YFSETQ. For the CDR3, the DNA is TGCGCCAGCAGCTTGGGGGTGGTTTACTATGGCTACACCTTC. Its translation: CASSLGVVYYGYTF. Looking up the rest from reference TRBV5-1 and TRBJ1-2 gives the full variable domain: KAGVTQTPRYLIKTRGQQVTLSCSPISGHRSVSWYQQTPGQGLQFLFEYFSETQRNKGNFPGRFSGRQFSNSRSEMNVSTLELGDSALYLCASSLGVVYYGYTFGSGTRLTVV.